This T cell receptor beta chain was identified during a study of OX40 agonist ivuxolimab in advanced cancers. Only in-frame clones appear in the TCRdb table, and some are missing; sequencing was by immunoSEQ multiplex PCR. The sample consists of tens of thousands of clones, about 81% of them appearing once. V was pared by 4 bases and J by 6 bases, with 14 bases between. The CDR3 is 14 residues long. From germline, CDR1 is LNHDA and CDR2 SQIVND (reference sequence). This receptor was identified in an adult with an advanced solid tumor such as melanoma, head and neck, liver or kidney cancer. The chain carries TRBV19 and TRBJ2-3; D might be TRBD2 (7 bases). Here the sequenced sample was CD4+ or CD8+ T cells sorted from blood, taken in a trial of the OX40 agonist ivuxolimab. CDR3 protein: CASSRGGAVDTQYF. In DNA, the CDR3 is TGTGCCAGTAGTAGGGGGGGGGCTGTTGATACGCAGTATTTT. Looking up the rest from reference TRBV19 and TRBJ2-3 gives the full variable domain: DGGITQSPKYLFRKEGQNVTLSCEQNLNHDAMYWYRQDPGQGLRLIYYSQIVNDFQKGDIAEGYSVSREKKESFPLTVTSAQKNPTAFYLCASSRGGAVDTQYFGPGTRLTVL.